Described below is a single T cell receptor beta chain sequence and its context. Its antigen is not yet known. No much larger clone exists at a distance of one base, and base qualities are not known. This specimen belongs to a study of PD-1 blockade in classical Hodgkin lymphoma (dated by TCRdb to 2019 to 2021). Context from the whole study: Nivolumab dosing was 3 mg/kg intravenously every 2 weeks, continuing until either disease progression or unacceptable toxicity. The study used TCR beta sequencing and CyTOF to define a peripheral blood immune signature of response to PD-1 blockade in classical Hodgkin lymphoma. Findings and caveats that apply to the study as a whole: CD4+ but not CD8+ TCR diversity rose significantly by C4D1 (p=0.0027 vs p=0.16), most apparent in complete responders (p=0.02). Only a single clinical trial cohort was studied, and what caused the repertoire differences, possibly disease activity or prior therapy, remained undefined. Trial patients with a complete response had baseline diversity similar to that of newly diagnosed patients, while partial responders and progressors had significantly lower diversity. Newly diagnosed patients were reported to have lower baseline TCR diversity than healthy donors, and relapsed/refractory patients were reported to have lower baseline TCR diversity still. Lower diversity was observed in patients in whom nivolumab was started less than 1 year after ASCT, and these patients were excluded from later analyses so that confounding by immune reconstitution would be avoided.

In light of the paper, this sample's time point label describes: cycle 2 day 1 (C2D1) of nivolumab. All trial patients had relapsed after autologous stem cell transplantation, with cohorts A, B and C differing in prior brentuximab vedotin exposure. The trial cohort was composed of 55 to 65 patients with relapsed/refractory classical Hodgkin lymphoma, for whom complete response, partial response or progressive disease was recorded as best overall response. Single-agent nivolumab was administered to trial patients in the multi-cohort phase II CheckMate 205 trial. Best overall response was determined by an independent review committee according to the 2007 International Working Group response criteria. Trial PBMCs were collected just before the start of nivolumab (C1D1) and during therapy at cycle 2 day 1 and cycle 4 day 1. Peripheral blood was collected in 8 mL Vacutainer Cell Preparation Tubes, from which PBMCs were isolated by centrifugation and then cryopreserved.

The Qiagen DNeasy kit was used to extract genomic DNA both from unsorted PBMCs and from the negatively selected CD4+ and CD8+ fractions. Amplification of TCR beta CDR3 regions was done by immunoSEQ multiplex PCR with primers that anneal to V and J segments. A synthetic immune receptor repertoire was used to minimize amplification bias, and any remaining bias was removed computationally after sequencing. The study's processing was this. Custom Python scripts were used to quantify repertoire diversity as the Shannon entropy index. Unsorted, CD4+ and CD8+ repertoires were analyzed separately, except for combined analyses in which CD4+ and CD8+ sequences were merged in silico. Clonal expansion was defined as a frequency increase of at least 2-fold after treatment compared with C1D1, and clones undetected at baseline were assigned a pseudocount of 0.5. Clones with 0 or 1 copy at C1D1 were defined as singleton clones, while clones with 2 or more copies were defined as non-singleton clones. Clones expanded in unsorted samples were assigned a CD4+, CD8+ or unknown annotation through matching of protein sequences in sorted samples from the same patient. Wilcoxon tests on paired samples were used to test diversity changes from C1D1 to C4D1. The table comes from immuneACCESS by way of TCRdb, which keeps in-frame sequences with V and J called. Part of the clones is missing from these tables; in studies checked, under half for an unresolved V gene and the rest for unknown reasons. Clonal size and the V and J genes are those of that table, whereas D and trimming came from the DNA. The table for this sample lists more than 90,000 clones; 81% of them were counted only once. About 15% of the sample comes from the top ten.

Sequencing was performed on peripheral blood mononuclear cells (PBMCs), taken before the second cycle of nivolumab. The source of this sequence is a human donor with classical Hodgkin lymphoma.

The nucleotides read TGTGCCAGCAGCTTAGGACTAGATACGCAGTATTTT. It is translated as CASSLGLDTQYF. This chain is built from TRBV7-2 and TRBJ2-3, with no confident D gene call. Via the germline V gene, CDR1 is SGHTA and CDR2 FQGNSA. The CDR3 has 12 amino acids, counting the end cysteine and phenylalanine. The kept DNA is CDR3 alone, 36 bases in frame from the first base. V and J lose 1 base and 5 bases, and a span of 4 bases separates them. Reference TRBV7-2 and TRBJ2-3 genes cover what lies past the CDR3, so the full variable domain is GAGVSQSPSNKVTEKGKDVELRCDPISGHTALYWYRQSLGQGLEFLIYFQGNSAPDKSGLPSDRFSAERTGGSVSTLTIQRTQQEDSAVYLCASSLGLDTQYFGPGTRLTVL.